This T cell receptor beta chain emerged from a study of T cell repertoires in cytomegalovirus infection. Study background: Newly reported HLA-C-restricted and thoroughly characterized HLA-B-restricted CMV epitopes were employed. It was the public TCR beta signatures that indicated both CMV infection and matching HLA type. Study-wide results and caveats: CMV-specific HLA-C-restricted TCR beta clonotypes dominated the ex vivo response.

The CDR3 extends over 15 amino acids. The V segment lost 4 bases and the J segment 6 bases; nucleotides outside the gene matches: 9. Germline CDR1 and CDR2: LNHDA and SQIVND (reference sequence). In TCRdb, the reads were re-called with MiXCR into one record per CDR3 protein. The sample holds some 320,000 distinct CDR3 sequences, about 27% seen once. Concerning this clonotype itself: Its antigen is not identified.

The TCR originated in a human donor in good health (CMV status not recorded). Some clones in this sample may be carry-over from other donors' samples. Sequences were derived from cultured PBMCs, sampled from culture after CMV antigen stimulation. The chain has TRBV19 and TRBJ2-3; TRBD1 aligns across 8 bases. The CDR3: CASSKGPGGFDTQYF. Here the CDR3 DNA reads TGTGCCAGTAGTAAGGGGCCAGGGGGCTTTGATACGCAGTATTTT.